Below are 24 T cell receptor beta chains sequenced from a single sample in a study of Ad26.COV2.S vaccination and SARS-CoV-2 variants (dated by TCRdb to the early 2020s). Libraries came from the immunoSEQ multiplex PCR assay. Entries here come from immuneACCESS through TCRdb and include only in-frame sequences with V and J called. Some clones fail to appear in such tables; in the studies checked, an unresolved V gene covers under half of the shortfall, and the cause of the remainder is unknown. Recorded for this sample are a few hundred thousand clones; more than 75% of them occurred a single time. Around 3% of the sample lies in the top ten. Interpreted using the paper, the treatment or condition label stands for: roughly 20 received Ad26.COV2.S at low or high dose, single or two shots; about 5 received placebo; per-sample allocation not given. For vaccine and placebo recipients, repertoires were sequenced using samples collected on day 63 after the first injection.

The sequenced sample was peripheral blood, obtained in a trial of Ad26.COV2.S vaccine versus placebo. The receptors originated from a person aged 18-65 years who received the Ad26.COV2.S COVID-19 vaccine or a placebo.

This chain links TRBV5-1 with TRBJ1-1; D perhaps matches TRBD1 (5 bases). The CDR3 spans 13 residues. CDR1 is SGHRS and CDR2 is YFSETQ in the germline V gene. V was shortened by 2 bases and J by 5 bases, with 10 bases between the two germline ends. CDR3 coding DNA: TGCGCCAGCAGCTTTTCTGAGGGGACTGAAGCTTTCTTT. Protein product: CASSFSEGTEAFF.

V is TRBV2 and J is TRBJ1-2, with D tentatively TRBD1 (5 bases). The germline V gene has CDR1 SNHLY and CDR2 FYNNEI. The length of the CDR3 is 14 residues. Trimming shortened V by 8 bases and J by 0 bases, and 13 bases separated the two germline ends. The CDR3 DNA reads as TGTGCCAGCTCTAGGGACGCCGCTAACTATGGCTACACCTTC. It specifies CASSRDAANYGYTF. The full variable domain, rest sourced from reference TRBV2 and TRBJ1-2, is EPEVTQTPSHQVTQMGQEVILRCVPISNHLYFYWYRQILGQKVEFLVSFYNNEISEKSEIFDDQFSVERPDGSNFTLKIRSTKLEDSAMYFCASSRDAANYGYTFGSGTRLTVV.

The chain uses TRBV6-5 and TRBJ1-2; TRBD1 matches at 8 bases. Germline trimming cut 6 bases from V and 7 bases from J; bases unmatched to any gene: 7. This CDR3 is built from 13 residues. Germline V gene sequence: CDR1 MNHEY, CDR2 SVGAGI. CDR3 loop: CASRDRVESGYTF. CDR3 nucleotides: TGTGCCAGCAGGGACAGGGTAGAGAGTGGCTACACCTTC.

The J gene is TRBJ2-7, the V gene TRBV6-5, with TRBD2 identical over 10 bases. Trimming took 2 bases from V and 2 from J; bases not matched to a gene: 3. Germline-derived CDR1 and CDR2 are MNHEY and SVGAGI. This CDR3 contains 15 residues. The CDR3 DNA reads as TGTGCCAGCAGTTACCAGCTAGCGGGAGCCTACGAGCAGTACTTC. It codes for CASSYQLAGAYEQYF.

The chain recombines TRBV24-1 with TRBJ1-5; no firm D call. Per germline, CDR1 KGHDR and CDR2 SFDVKD. Trimming took off 3 bases at V and 3 bases at J, with 8 bases between the two ends. The CDR3 covers 14 residues. The CDR3 protein is CATSDGQVNQPQHF. CDR3 sequence (DNA): TGTGCCACCAGTGATGGGCAGGTCAATCAGCCCCAGCATTTT.

As to this clone: Other DNA sequences in this specimen translate into the identical CDR3. This chain uses TRBV5-1 with TRBJ1-1; D uncertain. The germline gives CDR1 SGHRS, CDR2 YFSETQ. CDR3 size: 13 residues. V was pared by 1 base and J by 1 base, with 5 bases between. CDR3 DNA: TGCGCCAGCAGCTTGCAGGAGAACACTGAAGCTTTCTTT. It is translated as CASSLQENTEAFF.

This clone has just a few counts. The rearrangement links TRBV18 to TRBJ2-1, with TRBD2 matching over 10 bases. J gave up 6 bases and V 2 bases, and 4 bases lay outside the gene matches. Germline CDR1 KGHSH, CDR2 LQKENI. The CDR3 loop spans 15 amino acids. CDR3 nucleotides: TGTGCCAGCTCACCAGGACTAGCGGAAGGCAATGAGCAGTTCTTC. This codes for CASSPGLAEGNEQFF.

V usage is TRBV7-6 and J usage is TRBJ1-3, with D possibly TRBD1 on 6 matching bases. Trimming shortened V by 8 bases and J by 4 bases, and 18 bases separated the two germline ends. This CDR3 contains 15 residues. The V gene's germline CDR1 is SGHVS and CDR2 FNYEAQ. CDR3 sequence: CASALPGASGNTIYF. CDR3 DNA: TGTGCCAGCGCGCTTCCGGGGGCGTCGGGAAACACCATATATTTT. The full variable domain, completed using reference TRBV7-6 and TRBJ1-3, is GAGVSQSPRYKVTKRGQDVALRCDPISGHVSLYWYRQALGQGPEFLTYFNYEAQQDKSGLPNDRFSAERPEGSISTLTIQRTEQRDSAMYRCASALPGASGNTIYFGEGSWLTVV.

The CDR3 nucleotides read TGTGCCAGCAGTACCTACCCTGACGATGAGCAGTTCTTC. Translating gives CASSTYPDDEQFF. The chain couples TRBV6-5 to TRBJ2-1; D is unresolved. V shed 5 bases and J shed 8 bases, with 13 bases lying between them. There are 13 residues in the CDR3. Germline CDR1 is MNHEY and CDR2 is SVGAGI.

This clone was picked up one time. V usage is TRBV9 and J usage is TRBJ1-3; 8 bases fit TRBD1. The CDR3 runs to 17 residues. V shed 3 bases and J 0 bases; nucleotides not matched to a gene: 8. CDR1 and CDR2 from the germline V gene are SGDLS and YYNGEE. The CDR3 loop is CASSAGTGASSGNTIYF. The CDR3 DNA is TGTGCCAGCAGCGCCGGGACAGGTGCAAGCTCTGGAAACACCATATATTTT.

V and J are TRBV5-8 and TRBJ1-4, with 10 nucleotides matching TRBD1. Germline CDR1 SGHTS, CDR2 YDEGEE. V dropped 1 base and J dropped 6; count of bases not matched to a gene: 6. There are 16 residues in the CDR3. The CDR3 protein is CASSLPGTGVDEKLFF. DNA for the CDR3: TGTGCCAGCAGCTTGCCCGGGACAGGGGTAGATGAAAAACTGTTTTTT. Supplemented by reference TRBV5-8 and TRBJ1-4, the full variable domain reads EAGVTQSPTHLIKTRGQQATLRCSPISGHTSVYWYQQALGLGLQFLLWYDEGEERNRGNFPPRFSGRQFPNYSSELNVNALELEDSALYLCASSLPGTGVDEKLFFGSGTQLSVL.

The J gene is TRBJ2-5, the V gene TRBV13, with D possibly matching TRBD1 (6 bases). Germline V lookup: CDR1 PRHDT, CDR2 FYEKMQ (reference sequence). Trimming removed 5 bases from V and 5 bases from J, with 21 bases in between. The CDR3 length is 16 residues. The CDR3 is CASSTSERTVRETQYF. The CDR3 nucleotides read TGTGCCAGCAGCACCTCGGAGAGGACAGTAAGGGAGACCCAGTACTTC.

The chain links TRBV7-8 to TRBJ2-3; D could derive from TRBD1 or TRBD2 (6 bases each). Germline V gives CDR1 SGHVS, CDR2 FQNEAQ. The CDR3 is made up of 13 amino acids. V dropped 5 bases and J dropped 5 bases, with 11 bases sitting between them. The CDR3 sequence is CASSEGGGDTQYF. CDR3 sequence (DNA): TGTGCCAGCAGCGAGGGGGGTGGAGATACGCAGTATTTT.

Regarding this clone: The same CDR3 is also encoded by other DNA sequences in this sample. This chain links TRBV7-2 with TRBJ1-5, with D unclear. This CDR3 is 12 amino acids long. Between the trimmed V and J ends, which lost 0 bases and 6 bases, there was a span of 3 bases. The germline CDR1 and CDR2 sequences are SGHTA and FQGNSA. CDR3 sequence: CASSLAGQPQHF. CDR3 DNA: TGTGCCAGCAGCTTAGCAGGTCAGCCCCAGCATTTT.

The V gene is TRBV7-2, the J gene TRBJ1-1, with TRBD1 as a possible D gene (6 bases). V lost 5 bases, J lost 5 bases, and 15 bases lay in between. Germline V lookup: CDR1 SGHTA, CDR2 FQGNSA. This CDR3 comprises 14 residues. This CDR3 is CASSPTGIPTEAFF. CDR3 bases: TGTGCCAGCAGCCCAACAGGGATTCCGACTGAAGCTTTCTTT.

The CDR3 sequence: CASSFYLNQPQHF. The DNA of the CDR3 is TGTGCCAGCAGTTTTTACCTCAATCAGCCCCAGCATTTT. The chain uses TRBV28 and TRBJ1-5; D gene ambiguous. This CDR3 is built from 13 residues. CDR1 and CDR2 from the germline V gene are MDHEN and SYDVKM. Trimming took off 3 bases at V and 3 bases at J, with 6 bases between the two ends.

This clone was seen only a few times. The chain carries TRBV10-1 and TRBJ1-2; TRBD1 aligns across 11 bases. The junction had 11 bases not matched to a gene; V was cut back by 2 bases and J by 6 bases. CDR1 is WNHNN, CDR2 SYGVQD, per germline (reference sequence). CDR3 length equals 17 residues. CDR3 nucleotides: TGCGCCAGCAGTGAGACGACCGGGACAGGGGGTTTTAATGGCTACACCTTC. Encoded protein: CASSETTGTGGFNGYTF.

The chain links TRBV6-5 to TRBJ1-6; no reliable D call. This CDR3 spans 15 amino acids. Trimming left V 2 bases short and J 5 bases short, with 10 bases between. Germline loops: CDR1 MNHEY, CDR2 SVGAGI. CDR3 residues: CASSYRVTNNSPLHF. The CDR3 coding sequence is TGTGCCAGCAGTTACAGGGTGACTAATAATTCACCCCTCCACTTT.

This chain connects TRBV9 to TRBJ2-1, with 9 bases lining up with TRBD1. The CDR3 contains 15 residues. Germline loops: CDR1 SGDLS, CDR2 YYNGEE. J was trimmed by 8 bases and V by 3 bases; bases with no gene match: 9. CDR3 residues: CASSGNRDREDEQFF. CDR3 DNA: TGTGCCAGCAGCGGGAACCGGGACAGGGAGGATGAGCAGTTCTTC.

CDR3 sequence reads: CASSEAGRGEQFF. The CDR3, as DNA: TGTGCCAGCAGTGAAGCGGGTCGAGGTGAGCAGTTCTTC. The chain combines TRBV2 with TRBJ2-1; D is uncertain. Germline V gene data show CDR1 as SNHLY and CDR2 as FYNNEI. The CDR3 is 13 amino acids. V shed 0 bases and J shed 9 bases, with 9 bases lying between them. The variable domain in full, completed from reference TRBV2 and TRBJ2-1, reads EPEVTQTPSHQVTQMGQEVILRCVPISNHLYFYWYRQILGQKVEFLVSFYNNEISEKSEIFDDQFSVERPDGSNFTLKIRSTKLEDSAMYFCASSEAGRGEQFFGPGTRLTVL.

The V gene is TRBV19, the J gene TRBJ2-3, with D perhaps matching TRBD2 (6 bases). Trimming shortened V by 5 bases and J by 5 bases, and 14 bases separated the two germline ends. Germline V gene data show CDR1 as LNHDA and CDR2 as SQIVND (reference sequence). This CDR3 contains 14 residues. The CDR3 sequence: CASSPGTGVDTQYF. CDR3 bases: TGTGCCAGTAGTCCCGGGACGGGGGTAGATACGCAGTATTTT.

The CDR3 bases are TGTGCCAGCATAAAGGAGGGGGTAACTGAAGCTTTCTTT. Translated, it gives CASIKEGVTEAFF. V gene TRBV6-5 combines with J gene TRBJ1-1; tentatively, D is TRBD1 (6 bases). With 7 bases removed from V and 5 bases from J, the gap between germline ends came to 14 bases. CDR1 MNHEY and CDR2 SVGAGI come from the germline V gene. The CDR3 runs to 13 residues.

The chain is built from TRBV7-9 and TRBJ2-1, with TRBD1 identical over 8 bases. V trimming: 5 bases; J trimming: 1 base; junction bases outside the gene matches: 4. The CDR3 runs to 15 residues. Germline CDR1 and CDR2: SEHNR and FQNEAQ (reference sequence). The CDR3 DNA reads TGTGCCAGCAGCCCCAGGACAGGGTCCTACAATGAGCAGTTCTTC. Its protein product is CASSPRTGSYNEQFF.

The chain couples TRBV19 to TRBJ2-3; the D gene is possibly TRBD2 (6 bases). V was cut by 4 bases and J by 0 bases, with 11 bases left in between. Germline V gene data show CDR1 as LNHDA and CDR2 as SQIVND (reference sequence). The CDR3 is 15 amino acids. CDR3 in amino acids: CASSTRAGSTDTQYF. Written as DNA, the CDR3 is TGTGCCAGTAGTACCCGGGCGGGGAGCACAGATACGCAGTATTTT.